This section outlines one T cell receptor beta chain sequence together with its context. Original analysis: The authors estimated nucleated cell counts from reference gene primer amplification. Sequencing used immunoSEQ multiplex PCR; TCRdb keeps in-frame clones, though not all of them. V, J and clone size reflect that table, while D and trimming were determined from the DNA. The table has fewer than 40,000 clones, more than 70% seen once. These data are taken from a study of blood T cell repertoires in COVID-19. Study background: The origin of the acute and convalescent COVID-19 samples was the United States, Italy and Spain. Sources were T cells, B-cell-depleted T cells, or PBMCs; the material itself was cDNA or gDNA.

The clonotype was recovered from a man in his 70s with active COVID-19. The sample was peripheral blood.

The CDR3 bases are TGTGCCAGCAGCCGGGACAGGGGCCAAGGAGAGCCCCAGCATTTT. As protein: CASSRDRGQGEPQHF. The genes are TRBV6-5 and TRBJ1-5, with 10 bases that match TRBD1. Germline CDR1 MNHEY, CDR2 SVGAGI. Trimming cost V 6 bases and J 8 bases; bases outside gene matches: 10. The CDR3 sequence is 15 residues long.